This T cell receptor beta chain is drawn from a study of human thymus T cells. The CDR3 covers 15 residues. V gave up 3 bases and J gave up 4 bases; unmatched junction bases: 3. The V gene's germline CDR1 is KGHSH and CDR2 LQKENI. General observations from the study: Repertoires from thymus and blood appeared to show biased V and J gene usage.

This table comes from immunoSEQ multiplex PCR, and its TCRdb copy is limited to in-frame clones, with some not included. The profile shows tens of thousands of clones, 85% to 95% of them singletons. As for this clone: Its antigen is not known.

Healthy Finnish infants undergoing corrective surgery for congenital heart defects were used as donors. Only four of the eight donors provided a roughly 0.5-1 mL blood sample. Genomic DNA was extracted from every available blood leukocyte. This chain joins TRBV18 and TRBJ2-2; 9 bases map to TRBD1. The TCR originated in a girl under three years old with a congenital heart defect but otherwise immunologically healthy. Sequenced material: blood. The CDR3 loop is CASSPGTGTTGELFF. The CDR3 DNA reads TGTGCCAGCTCACCGGGGACAGGGACCACCGGGGAGCTGTTTTTT.